This T cell receptor (beta chain) emerged from a study of cytomegalovirus exposure and HLA in healthy donors. Study in general: Counted in an early data release were roughly 87 million unique TCRs from HLA-typed donors.

This CDR3 contains 16 residues. 13 Jbeta primers and 60 Vbeta primers were used for the PCR. Profiled with immunoSEQ multiplex PCR; TCRdb holds only in-frame clones, not every one. The sample includes 310,000 or so clones, 85% to 90% of them seen just once. The chain links TRBV21-1 to TRBJ1-4. TRBV21-1 is termed a pseudogene. Source material: PBMCs. The receptor was isolated from a woman under 30 in good health and CMV-seronegative. The CDR3 spells CASSKGRGGTNEKLFF. CDR3 in DNA: TGTGCCAGCAGCAAAGGGCGGGGTGGCACTAATGAAAAACTGTTTTTT.